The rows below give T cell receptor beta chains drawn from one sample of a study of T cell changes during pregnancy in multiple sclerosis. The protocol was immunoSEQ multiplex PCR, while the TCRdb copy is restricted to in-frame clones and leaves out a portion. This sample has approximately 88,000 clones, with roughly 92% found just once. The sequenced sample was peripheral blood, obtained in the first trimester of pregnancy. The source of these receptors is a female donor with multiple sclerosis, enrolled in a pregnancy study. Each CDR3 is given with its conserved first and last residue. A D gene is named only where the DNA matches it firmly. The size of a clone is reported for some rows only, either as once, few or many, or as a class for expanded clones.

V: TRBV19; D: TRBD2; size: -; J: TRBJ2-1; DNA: TGTGCCAGTAGTATGGGACTAGGTAATGAGCAGTTCTTC; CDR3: CASSMGLGNEQFF
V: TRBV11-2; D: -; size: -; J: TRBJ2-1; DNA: TGTGCCAGCAGCTTAGATTACGGTGGTGAGCAGTTCTTC; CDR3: CASSLDYGGEQFF
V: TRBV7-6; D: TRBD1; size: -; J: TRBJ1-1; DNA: TGTGCCAGCAGCTTAGCGTCCGGGACAGGGGAGGGAGCTTTCTTT; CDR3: CASSLASGTGEGAFF
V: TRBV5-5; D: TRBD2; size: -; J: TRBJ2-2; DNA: TGTGCCAGCAGCTTGCAGTTCTCGGGACTAGCAACCGGGGAGCTGTTTTTT; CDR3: CASSLQFSGLATGELFF
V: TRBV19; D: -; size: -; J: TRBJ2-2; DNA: TGTGCCACCCGACAGAGGAGGGTGCGCACCGGGGAGCTGTTTTTT; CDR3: CATRQRRVRTGELFF
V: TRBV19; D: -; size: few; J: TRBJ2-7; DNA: TGTGCCAGTAGTATTACGGGACACCCAGTAGAGCAGTACTTC; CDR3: CASSITGHPVEQYF
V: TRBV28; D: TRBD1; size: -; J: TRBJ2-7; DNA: TGTGCCAGCAGCCTCGGGACAGGGGGCGGCTACGAGCAGTACTTC; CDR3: CASSLGTGGGYEQYF
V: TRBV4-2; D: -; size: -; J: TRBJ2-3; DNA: TGTGCCAGCAGCCAAGTCCGGTCAGGGCCAAAAACAGATACGCAGTATTTT; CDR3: CASSQVRSGPKTDTQYF
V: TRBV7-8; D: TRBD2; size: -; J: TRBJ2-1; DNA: TGTGCCAGCAGCTTAGGCGGGACTAGTTTCCCCCGGAGGTTCTTC; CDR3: CASSLGGTSFPRRFF
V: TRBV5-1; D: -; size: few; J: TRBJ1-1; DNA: TGCGCCAGCAGCCCGGGGTTGGGCACTGAAGCTTTCTTT; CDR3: CASSPGLGTEAFF
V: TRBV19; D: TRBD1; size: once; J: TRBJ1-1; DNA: TGTGCCAGTAGTATAGGGGACAGGGGGCTACCAACTGAAGCTTTCTTT; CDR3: CASSIGDRGLPTEAFF
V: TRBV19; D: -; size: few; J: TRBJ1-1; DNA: TGTGCCAGTACAAAAATGAACACTGAAGCTTTCTTT; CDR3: CASTKMNTEAFF
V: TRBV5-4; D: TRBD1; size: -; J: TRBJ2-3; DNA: TGTGCCAGCAGCCGTCCGGGACAGGGGGTGGCAGATACGCAGTATTTT; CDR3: CASSRPGQGVADTQYF
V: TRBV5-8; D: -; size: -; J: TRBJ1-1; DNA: TGTGCCAGCAGCTTGAGGAGCACGAACACTGAAGCTTTCTTT; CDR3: CASSLRSTNTEAFF
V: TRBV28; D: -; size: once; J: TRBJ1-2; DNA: TGTGCCAGCAGTCCCGGGGGTCCTACTAACTATGGCTACACCTTC; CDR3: CASSPGGPTNYGYTF
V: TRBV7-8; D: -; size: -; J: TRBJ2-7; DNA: TGTGCCAGCAGCTTAGAAGGCAGGGGAATCTACGAGCAGTACTTC; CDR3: CASSLEGRGIYEQYF
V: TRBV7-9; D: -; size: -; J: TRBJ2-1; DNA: TGTGCCAGCAGCTTTCCTCGGGACTCCGGCTACAATGAGCAGTTCTTC; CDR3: CASSFPRDSGYNEQFF
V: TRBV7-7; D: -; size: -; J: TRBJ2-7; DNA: TGTGCTAGCAGCTTACGTCCCGTCGTTCGTGGGGGCGCTTTGGACGAGCAGTACTTC; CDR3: CASSLRPVVRGGALDEQYF
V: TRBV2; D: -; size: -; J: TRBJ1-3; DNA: TGTGCCAGCAACCGACTGGACACCATATATTTT; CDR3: CASNRLDTIYF
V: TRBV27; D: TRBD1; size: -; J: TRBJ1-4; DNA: TGTGCCAGCAGGCCTTTTATTGGTACCTCGACAGGGAGCCTCAATGAAAAACTGTTTTTT; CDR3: CASRPFIGTSTGSLNEKLFF
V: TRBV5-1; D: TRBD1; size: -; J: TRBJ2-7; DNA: TGCGCCAGCAGCGGACAGGTCCCCTACGAGCAGTACTTC; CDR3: CASSGQVPYEQYF
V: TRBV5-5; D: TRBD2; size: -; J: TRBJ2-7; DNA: TGTGCCAGCAGGATAGCGGGAGGCCGCTACGAGCAGTACTTC; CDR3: CASRIAGGRYEQYF
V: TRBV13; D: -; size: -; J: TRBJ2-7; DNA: TGTGCCAGCAGCCCCATGACTAGTCCGTACGAGCAGTACTTC; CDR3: CASSPMTSPYEQYF
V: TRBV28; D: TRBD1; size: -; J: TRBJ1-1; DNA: TGTGCCAGCAGGCTGGGACAGTTGGTGAACACTGAAGCTTTCTTT; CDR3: CASRLGQLVNTEAFF
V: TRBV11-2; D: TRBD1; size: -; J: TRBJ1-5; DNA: TGTGCCAGCAGCTGGGGGTCGGGGACAGGGACGCAGCCCCAGCATTTT; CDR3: CASSWGSGTGTQPQHF
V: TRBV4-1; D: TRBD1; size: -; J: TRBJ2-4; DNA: TGCGCCAGCAGCCAACCGGGACAGTCCCCCAAAAACATTCAGTACTTC; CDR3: CASSQPGQSPKNIQYF
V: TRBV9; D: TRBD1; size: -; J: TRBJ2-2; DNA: TGTGCCAGCAGCGTATCGTCCGGGACAGCGAACACCGGGGAGCTGTTTTTT; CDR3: CASSVSSGTANTGELFF
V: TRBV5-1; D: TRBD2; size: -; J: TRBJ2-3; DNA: TGCGCCAGCAGCCCTTTAGCGGGAGGGGTTGCAGATACGCAGTATTTT; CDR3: CASSPLAGGVADTQYF
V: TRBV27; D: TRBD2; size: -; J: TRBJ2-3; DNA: TGTGCCAGCAGGGTGGCTAGCGGTCGCACAGATACGCAGTATTTT; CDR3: CASRVASGRTDTQYF
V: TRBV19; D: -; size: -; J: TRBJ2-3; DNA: TGTGCCAGTAGTAACCCCCTCGGGAAGCGGATAGGCACAGATACGCAGTATTTT; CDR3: CASSNPLGKRIGTDTQYF
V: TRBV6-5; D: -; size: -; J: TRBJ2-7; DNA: TGTGCCAGCAGCCTCAGGGGCTACGAGCAGTACTTC; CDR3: CASSLRGYEQYF
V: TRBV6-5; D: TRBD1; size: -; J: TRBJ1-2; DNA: TGTGCCAGCAGTTACGGTCGGGGGACAGGTCTGGGCTACACCTTC; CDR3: CASSYGRGTGLGYTF
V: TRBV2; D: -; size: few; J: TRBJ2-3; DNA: TGTGCCAGCAGTGATCGGGGCACAGATACGCAGTATTTT; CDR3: CASSDRGTDTQYF
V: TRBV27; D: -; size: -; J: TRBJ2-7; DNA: TGTGCCAGCAGCTTAACAGCCTCCTACGAGCAGTACTTC; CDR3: CASSLTASYEQYF
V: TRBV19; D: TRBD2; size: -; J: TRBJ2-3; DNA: TGTGCCAGTGGGGAGGGAGGGTCGGATACGCAGTATTTT; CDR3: CASGEGGSDTQYF
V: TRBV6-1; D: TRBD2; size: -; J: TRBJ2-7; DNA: TGTGCCAGTGAGCGGGATAAATTCGGGGACTACGAGCAGTACTTC; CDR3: CASERDKFGDYEQYF
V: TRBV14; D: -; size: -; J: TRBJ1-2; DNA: TGTGCCAGCAGCCCGGTCGGGGGGATAAGTAACTATGGCTACACCTTC; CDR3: CASSPVGGISNYGYTF
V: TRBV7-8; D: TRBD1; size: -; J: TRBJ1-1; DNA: TGTGCCAGCAGCACTAGGACAGGGTTTTACACTGAAGCTTTCTTT; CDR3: CASSTRTGFYTEAFF
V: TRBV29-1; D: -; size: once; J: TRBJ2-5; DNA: TGCAGCGTCAGGATGTGGGGACAAGTACAAGAGACCCAGTACTTC; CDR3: CSVRMWGQVQETQYF
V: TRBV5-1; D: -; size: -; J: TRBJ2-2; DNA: TGCGCCAGCAGCTTGGTCAGCAGCGCCGCAAACACCGGGGAGCTGTTTTTT; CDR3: CASSLVSSAANTGELFF
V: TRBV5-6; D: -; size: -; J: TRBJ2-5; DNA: TGTGCCAGCAGCTTCCCAGGGAGGGAGACCCAGTACTTC; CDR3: CASSFPGRETQYF
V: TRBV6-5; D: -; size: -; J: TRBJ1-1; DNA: TGTGCCAGCAGTCCTCTAGCAGCGAACACTGAAGCTTTCTTT; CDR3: CASSPLAANTEAFF
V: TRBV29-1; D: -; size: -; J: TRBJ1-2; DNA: TGCAGCGTTGAATGGGGCTTGCGACGGACTACGAATGGCTACACCTTC; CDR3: CSVEWGLRRTTNGYTF
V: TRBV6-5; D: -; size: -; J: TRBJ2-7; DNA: TGTGCCAGCAGTTACTCGATCAGTTCAGGGTTATACGAGCAGTACTTC; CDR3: CASSYSISSGLYEQYF
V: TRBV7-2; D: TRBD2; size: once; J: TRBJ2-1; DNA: TGTGCCAGCAGCTTAATAGTTAGCGGGAGAGGCGATGAGCAGTTCTTC; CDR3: CASSLIVSGRGDEQFF
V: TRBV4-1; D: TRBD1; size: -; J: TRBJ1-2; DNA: TGCGCCAGCAGCCAACTAGGACAGGGCCCGTATGGCTACACCTTC; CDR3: CASSQLGQGPYGYTF
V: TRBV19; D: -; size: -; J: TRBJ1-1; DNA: TGTGCCAGTAGTATCCTCGGGGACACTGAAGCTTTCTTT; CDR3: CASSILGDTEAFF